Listed below are T cell receptor beta chains from one sample, sequenced in a study of shared clonotypes between healthy human individuals. Here immunoSEQ multiplex PCR was the method, and the copy in TCRdb shows in-frame clones only, minus some. The sample contains hundreds of thousands of clones, less than 80% of which appear only once. Sequencing was carried out using memory CD4+ T cells sorted from blood. The receptors derive from a woman between 25 and 40 years old in good health. Each CDR3 is given with its conserved first and last residue. The D gene is left open where the match is weak.

D | J | V | CDR3 | DNA
. | TRBJ2-3 | TRBV21-1 | CASSKTHLTSPDTQYF | TGTGCCAGCAGCAAAACCCACCTGACTAGCCCAGATACGCAGTATTTT
. | TRBJ2-2 | TRBV12-5 | CASGRETGELFF | TGTGCTAGTGGCCGAGAAACCGGGGAGCTGTTTTTT
TRBD2 | TRBJ2-1 | TRBV11-2 | CASSRLAGSYNEQFF | TGTGCCAGCAGCCGCTTAGCGGGCTCCTACAATGAGCAGTTCTTC
. | TRBJ2-4 | TRBV9 | CASSVEGSRNIQYF | TGTGCCAGCAGCGTAGAAGGTTCGAGAAACATTCAGTACTTC
. | TRBJ1-3 | TRBV19 | CASRIKPHSGNTIYF | TGTGCCAGTAGAATAAAACCCCACTCTGGAAACACCATATATTTT
TRBD1 | TRBJ2-2 | TRBV7-8 | CASSLTGTEVWTGELFF | TGTGCCAGCAGTTTAACCGGGACAGAGGTTTGGACCGGGGAGCTGTTTTTT
. | TRBJ2-3 | TRBV10-1 | CASSLQGITDTQYF | TGCGCCAGCAGTCTACAGGGTATCACAGATACGCAGTATTTT
. | TRBJ1-6 | TRBV5-4 | CASSLGGPGNSPLHF | TGTGCCAGCAGCTTGGGGGGCCCGGGGAATTCACCCCTCCACTTT
. | TRBJ2-1 | TRBV7-7 | CASSARRVAEQFF | TGTGCCAGCAGCGCCCGGCGGGTAGCGGAGCAGTTCTTC
TRBD2 | TRBJ2-7 | TRBV4-1 | CASSQGGGRNKHEQYF | TGCGCCAGCAGCCAAGGCGGCGGGAGGAACAAGCACGAGCAGTACTTC
TRBD1 | TRBJ2-5 | TRBV28 | CASRPAQGAQETQYF | TGTGCCAGCAGACCTGCACAGGGGGCCCAAGAGACCCAGTACTTC
TRBD1 | TRBJ1-3 | TRBV28 | CASSTYTGGSGNTIYF | TGTGCCAGCAGTACATACACAGGGGGCTCTGGAAACACCATATATTTT